This TCR beta chain was captured by sequencing in a study of T cell responses to AZD1222 COVID-19 vaccine. Study conclusions and caveats: Two AZD1222 administrations were followed by greater Spike-specific TCR breadth and depth.

TCRdb's copy holds only in-frame clones and misses some; the assay was immunoSEQ multiplex PCR. The sample includes about 200,000 clones, around 93% of them seen just once. As for this clone: The antigen remains undetermined.

Germline assignment: CDR1 SNHLY and CDR2 FYNNEI. There are 12 residues in the CDR3. V lost 7 bases and J 8 bases, leaving 11 bases between the germline ends. The sequence was collected from an adult who received the AZD1222 COVID-19 vaccine. The chain recombines TRBV2 with TRBJ1-4; the D is unclear. Sequenced material: peripheral blood, taken 28 days after the second AZD1222 dose. Written as DNA, the CDR3 is TGTGCCAGCAAAACTGATGGGGAAAAACTGTTTTTT. Protein sequence: CASKTDGEKLFF.